The T cell receptor beta chain described here comes from a study of T cell changes during pregnancy in multiple sclerosis. The method was immunoSEQ multiplex PCR; TCRdb's version includes in-frame clones alone and lacks a portion of them. The data show about 34,000 clones, roughly 93% seen once. Trimming cost V 2 bases and J 3 bases, with 15 bases left between them. This CDR3 spans 16 amino acids. Germline V gene lookup returns CDR1 SGHDT and CDR2 YYEEEE. The TCR sequence derives from a female donor in good health, enrolled as a control in a pregnancy study. The material was peripheral blood, obtained in the second trimester of pregnancy. The gene calls are TRBV5-6 and TRBJ1-5; D perhaps matches TRBD1 (6 bases). The CDR3 coding sequence is TGTGCCAGCAGCTTTGGGGGGGGCCGGGTCAATCAGCCCCAGCATTTT. Its protein product is CASSFGGGRVNQPQHF.